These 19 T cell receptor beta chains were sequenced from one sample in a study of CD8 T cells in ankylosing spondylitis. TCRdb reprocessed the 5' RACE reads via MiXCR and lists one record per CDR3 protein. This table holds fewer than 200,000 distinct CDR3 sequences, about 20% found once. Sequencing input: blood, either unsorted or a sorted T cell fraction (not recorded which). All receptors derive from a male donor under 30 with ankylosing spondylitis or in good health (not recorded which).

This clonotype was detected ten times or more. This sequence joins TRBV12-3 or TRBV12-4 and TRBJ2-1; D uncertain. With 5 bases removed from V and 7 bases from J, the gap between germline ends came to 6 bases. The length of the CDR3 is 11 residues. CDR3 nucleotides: TGTGCCAGCAGTGAGGCTAATGAGCAGTTCTTC. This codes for CASSEANEQFF.

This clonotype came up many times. The CDR3 DNA follows: TGTGCCAGCAGTTTGGGCGGGAGTAAGTCGGATGAGCAGTTCTTC. Amino acids: CASSLGGSKSDEQFF. This chain joins TRBV12-3 or TRBV12-4 and TRBJ2-1; 7 nucleotides line up with TRBD2. The CDR3 loop spans 15 amino acids. Losses at the gene ends were 3 bases for V and 8 bases for J; bases not matched to a gene: 10.

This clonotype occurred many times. DNA for the CDR3: TGTGCCAGCAGTTTAAAATTTGGGGGCTACAATGAGCAGTTCTTC. Translating it yields CASSLKFGGYNEQFF. V gene TRBV12-3 or TRBV12-4 combines with J gene TRBJ2-1; D tentatively reads TRBD1 or TRBD2 (5 bases each). The CDR3 has 15 residues. Trimming pared 2 bases from V and 3 bases from J, leaving 11 bases between.

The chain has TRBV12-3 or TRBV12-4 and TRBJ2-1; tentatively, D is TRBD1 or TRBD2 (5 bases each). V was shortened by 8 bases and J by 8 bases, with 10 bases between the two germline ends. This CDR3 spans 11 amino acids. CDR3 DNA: TGTGCCAGCGTCCGAGGGGATGAGCAGTTCTTC. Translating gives CASVRGDEQFF.

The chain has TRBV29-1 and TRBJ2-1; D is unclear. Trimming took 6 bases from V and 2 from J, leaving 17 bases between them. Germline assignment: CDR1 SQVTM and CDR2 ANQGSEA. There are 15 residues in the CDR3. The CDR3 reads CSVCSIPSTYNEQFF. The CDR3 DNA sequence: TGCAGCGTCTGCTCCATCCCATCCACCTACAATGAGCAGTTCTTC.

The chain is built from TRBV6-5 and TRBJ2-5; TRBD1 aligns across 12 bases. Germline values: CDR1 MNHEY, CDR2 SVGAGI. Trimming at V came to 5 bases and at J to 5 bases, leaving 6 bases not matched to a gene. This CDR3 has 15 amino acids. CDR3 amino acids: CASSGRDRGQETQYF. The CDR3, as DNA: TGTGCCAGCAGTGGACGGGACAGGGGGCAGGAGACCCAGTACTTC.

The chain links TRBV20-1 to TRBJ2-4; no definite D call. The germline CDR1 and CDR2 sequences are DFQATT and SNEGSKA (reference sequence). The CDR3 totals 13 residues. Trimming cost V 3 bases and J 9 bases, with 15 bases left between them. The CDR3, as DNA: TGCAGTGCTAGTAGTACTGGGGTCGGCATTCAGTACTTC. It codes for CSASSTGVGIQYF.

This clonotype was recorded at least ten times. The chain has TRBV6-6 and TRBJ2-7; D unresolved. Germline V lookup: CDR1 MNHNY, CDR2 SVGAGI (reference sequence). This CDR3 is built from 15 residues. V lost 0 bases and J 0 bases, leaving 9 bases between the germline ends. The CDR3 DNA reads TGTGCCAGCAGTTACTCCCCAAGTAGCTCCTACGAGCAGTACTTC. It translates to CASSYSPSSSYEQYF.

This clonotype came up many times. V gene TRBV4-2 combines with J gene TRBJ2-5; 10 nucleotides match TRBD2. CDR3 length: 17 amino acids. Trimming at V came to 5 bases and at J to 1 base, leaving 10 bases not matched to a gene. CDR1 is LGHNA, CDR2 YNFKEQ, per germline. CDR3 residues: CASSADSSGSFQETQYF. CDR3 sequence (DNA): TGTGCCAGCAGCGCAGATTCTAGCGGGAGCTTCCAAGAGACCCAGTACTTC.

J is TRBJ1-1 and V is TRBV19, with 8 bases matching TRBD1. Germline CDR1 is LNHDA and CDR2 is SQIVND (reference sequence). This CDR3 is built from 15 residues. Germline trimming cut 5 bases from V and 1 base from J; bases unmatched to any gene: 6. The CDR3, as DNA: TGTGCCAGTAGTTTGGACAGGGCCCGGAACACTGAAGCTTTCTTT. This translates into CASSLDRARNTEAFF.

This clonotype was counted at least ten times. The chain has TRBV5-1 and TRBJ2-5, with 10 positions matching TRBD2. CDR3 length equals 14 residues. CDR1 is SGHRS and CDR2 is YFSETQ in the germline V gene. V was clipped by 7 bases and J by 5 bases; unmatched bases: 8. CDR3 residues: CASGTSESVETQYF. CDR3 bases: TGCGCCAGCGGGACTAGCGAATCAGTTGAGACCCAGTACTTC.

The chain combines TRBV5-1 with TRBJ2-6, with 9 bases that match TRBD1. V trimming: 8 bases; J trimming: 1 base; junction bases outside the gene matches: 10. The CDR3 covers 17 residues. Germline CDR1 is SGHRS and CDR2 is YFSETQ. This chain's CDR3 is CASRGSQGASGANVLTF. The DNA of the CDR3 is TGCGCCAGTCGTGGGTCACAGGGGGCTTCTGGGGCCAACGTCCTGACTTTC.

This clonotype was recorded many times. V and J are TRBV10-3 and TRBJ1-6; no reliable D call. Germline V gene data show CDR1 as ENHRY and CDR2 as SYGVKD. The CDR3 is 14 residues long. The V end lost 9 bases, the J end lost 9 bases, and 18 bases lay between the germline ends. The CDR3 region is CAIGPETYGSPLHF. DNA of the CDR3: TGTGCCATAGGGCCCGAGACATACGGTTCACCCCTCCACTTT.

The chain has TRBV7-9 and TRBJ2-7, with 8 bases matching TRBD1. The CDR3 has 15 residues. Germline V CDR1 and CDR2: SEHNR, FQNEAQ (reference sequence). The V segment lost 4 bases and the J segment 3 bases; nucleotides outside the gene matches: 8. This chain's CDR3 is CASSSLQGAYYEQYF. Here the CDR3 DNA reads TGTGCCAGCAGCTCCCTCCAGGGGGCTTACTACGAGCAGTACTTC.

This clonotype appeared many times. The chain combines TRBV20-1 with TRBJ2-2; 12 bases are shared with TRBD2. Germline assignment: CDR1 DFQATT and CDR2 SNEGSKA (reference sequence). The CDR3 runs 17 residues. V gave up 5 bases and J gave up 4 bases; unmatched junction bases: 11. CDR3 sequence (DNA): TGCAGTGCTGCTAGCGGGAGGGCCGTCATGACCACCGGGGAGCTGTTTTTT. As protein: CSAASGRAVMTTGELFF.

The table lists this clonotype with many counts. In DNA form, the CDR3 reads TGCGCCAGCAGCTTGGACGGGCTTCAAGAGACCCAGTACTTC. Translated, it gives CASSLDGLQETQYF. The V and J genes are TRBV5-1 and TRBJ2-5; D is unresolved. The V and J ends lost 0 bases and 2 bases respectively, with 8 bases between them. The germline CDR1 and CDR2 sequences are SGHRS and YFSETQ. The CDR3 is made up of 14 amino acids.

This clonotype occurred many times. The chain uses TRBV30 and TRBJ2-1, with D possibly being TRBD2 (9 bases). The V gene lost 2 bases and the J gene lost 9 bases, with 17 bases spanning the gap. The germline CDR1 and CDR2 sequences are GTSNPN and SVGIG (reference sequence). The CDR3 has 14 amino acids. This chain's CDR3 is CAWSPPSGTGEQFF. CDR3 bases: TGTGCCTGGAGTCCCCCTAGCGGGACAGGTGAGCAGTTCTTC.

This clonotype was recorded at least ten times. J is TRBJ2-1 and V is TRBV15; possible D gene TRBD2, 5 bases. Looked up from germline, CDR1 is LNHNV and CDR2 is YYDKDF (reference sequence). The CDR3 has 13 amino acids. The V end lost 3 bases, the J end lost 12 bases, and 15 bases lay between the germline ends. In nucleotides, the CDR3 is TGTGCCACCAGCAGGCTAGAGGGAGTTGGGCAGTTCTTC. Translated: CATSRLEGVGQFF.

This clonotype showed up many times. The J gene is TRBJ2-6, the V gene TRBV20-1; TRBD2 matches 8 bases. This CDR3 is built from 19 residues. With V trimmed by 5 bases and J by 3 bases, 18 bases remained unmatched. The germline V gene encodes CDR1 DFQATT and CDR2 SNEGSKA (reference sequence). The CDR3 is CSAGLAGGMWGSGANVLTF. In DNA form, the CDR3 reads TGCAGTGCTGGCCTAGCGGGCGGGATGTGGGGTAGTGGGGCCAACGTCCTGACTTTC.